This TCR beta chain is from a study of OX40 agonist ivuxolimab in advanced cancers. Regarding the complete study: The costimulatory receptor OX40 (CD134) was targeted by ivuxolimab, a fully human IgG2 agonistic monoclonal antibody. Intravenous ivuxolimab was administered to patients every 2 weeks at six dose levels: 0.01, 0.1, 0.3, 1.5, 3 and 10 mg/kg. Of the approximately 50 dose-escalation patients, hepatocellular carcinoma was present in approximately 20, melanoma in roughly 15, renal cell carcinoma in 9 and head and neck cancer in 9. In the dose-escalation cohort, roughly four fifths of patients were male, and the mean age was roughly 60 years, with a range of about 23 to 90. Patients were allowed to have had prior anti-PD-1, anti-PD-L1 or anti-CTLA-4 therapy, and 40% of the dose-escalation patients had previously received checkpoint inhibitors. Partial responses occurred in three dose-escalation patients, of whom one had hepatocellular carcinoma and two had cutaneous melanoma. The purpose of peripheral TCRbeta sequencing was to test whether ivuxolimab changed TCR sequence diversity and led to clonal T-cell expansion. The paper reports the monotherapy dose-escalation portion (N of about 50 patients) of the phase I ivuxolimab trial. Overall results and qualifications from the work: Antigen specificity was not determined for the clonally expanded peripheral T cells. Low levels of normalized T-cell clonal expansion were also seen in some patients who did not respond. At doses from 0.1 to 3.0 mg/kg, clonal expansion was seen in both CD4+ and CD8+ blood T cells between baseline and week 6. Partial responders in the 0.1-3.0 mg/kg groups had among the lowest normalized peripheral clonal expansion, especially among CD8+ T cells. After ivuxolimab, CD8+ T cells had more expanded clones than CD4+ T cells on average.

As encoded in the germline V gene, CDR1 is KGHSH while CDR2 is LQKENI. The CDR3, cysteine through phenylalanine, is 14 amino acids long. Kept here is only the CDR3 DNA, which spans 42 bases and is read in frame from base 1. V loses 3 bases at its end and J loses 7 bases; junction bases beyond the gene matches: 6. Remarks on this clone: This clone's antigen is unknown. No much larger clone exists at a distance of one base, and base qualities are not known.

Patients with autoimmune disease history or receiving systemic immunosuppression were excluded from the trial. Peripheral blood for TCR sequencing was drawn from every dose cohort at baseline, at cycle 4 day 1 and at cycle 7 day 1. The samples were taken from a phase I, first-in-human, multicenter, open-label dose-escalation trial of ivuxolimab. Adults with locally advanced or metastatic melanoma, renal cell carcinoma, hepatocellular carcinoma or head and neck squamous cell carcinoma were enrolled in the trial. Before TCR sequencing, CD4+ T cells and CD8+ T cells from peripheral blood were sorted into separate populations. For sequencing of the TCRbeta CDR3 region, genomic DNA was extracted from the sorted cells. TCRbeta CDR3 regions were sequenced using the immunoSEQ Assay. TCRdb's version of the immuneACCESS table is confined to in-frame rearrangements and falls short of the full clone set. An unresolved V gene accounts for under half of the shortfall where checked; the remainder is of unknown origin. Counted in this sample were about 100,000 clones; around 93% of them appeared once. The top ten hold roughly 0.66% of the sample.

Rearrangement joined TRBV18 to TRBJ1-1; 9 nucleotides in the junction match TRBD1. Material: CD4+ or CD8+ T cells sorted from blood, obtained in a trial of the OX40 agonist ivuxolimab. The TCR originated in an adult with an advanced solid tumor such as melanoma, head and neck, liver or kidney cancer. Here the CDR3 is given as CASSPLGTGLEAFF. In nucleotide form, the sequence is TGTGCCAGCTCACCTCTCGGGACAGGGCTTGAAGCTTTCTTT.